The entry below describes one TCR beta chain. CDR1 and CDR2 from the germline V gene are LNHDA and SQIVND (reference sequence). The CDR3 sequence is 11 residues long. V shed 7 bases and J shed 5 bases, with 8 bases lying between them. Investigators reverse transcribed all isolated RNA, so they sequenced expressed TCRB transcripts. Only in-frame clones appear in the TCRdb table, and some are missing; sequencing was by immunoSEQ multiplex PCR. The repertoire holds around 350,000 clones, with roughly 12% as singletons. This sample stems from a study of beta chain features in type 1 diabetes. The sequencing sample was made of naive CD4+ T cells from blood. The receptor's source is a man younger than 35 in good health. This chain joins TRBV19 and TRBJ2-5; no reliable D call. This CDR3 reads CASMSEETQYF. DNA for the CDR3: TGTGCCAGTATGTCTGAGGAGACCCAGTACTTC.